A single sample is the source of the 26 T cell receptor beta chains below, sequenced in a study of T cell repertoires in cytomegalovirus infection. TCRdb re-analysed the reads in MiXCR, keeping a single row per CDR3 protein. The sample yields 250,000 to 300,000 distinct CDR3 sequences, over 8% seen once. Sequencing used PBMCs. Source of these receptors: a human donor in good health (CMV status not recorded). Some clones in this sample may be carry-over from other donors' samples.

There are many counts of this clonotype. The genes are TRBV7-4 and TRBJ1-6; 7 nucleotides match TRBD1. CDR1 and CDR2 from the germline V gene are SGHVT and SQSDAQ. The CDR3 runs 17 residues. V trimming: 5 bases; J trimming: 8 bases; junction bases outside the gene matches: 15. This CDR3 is CASSPRTGPTGDSPLHF. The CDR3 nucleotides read TGTGCCAGCAGCCCACGGACAGGACCCACAGGGGATTCACCCCTCCACTTT.

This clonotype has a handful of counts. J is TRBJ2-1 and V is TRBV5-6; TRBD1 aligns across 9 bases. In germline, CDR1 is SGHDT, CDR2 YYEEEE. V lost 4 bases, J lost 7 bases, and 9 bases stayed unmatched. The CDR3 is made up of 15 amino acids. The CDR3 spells CASSTSGQGSNEQFF. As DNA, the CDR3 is TGTGCCAGCAGCACTTCGGGACAGGGCTCAAATGAGCAGTTCTTC.

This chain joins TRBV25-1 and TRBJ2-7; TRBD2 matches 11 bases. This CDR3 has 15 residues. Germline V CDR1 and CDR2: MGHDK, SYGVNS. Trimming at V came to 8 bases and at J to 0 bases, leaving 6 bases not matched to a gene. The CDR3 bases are TGTGCCAGCGCCTCTGGGACTAGCGGCTCCTACGAGCAGTACTTC. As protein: CASASGTSGSYEQYF.

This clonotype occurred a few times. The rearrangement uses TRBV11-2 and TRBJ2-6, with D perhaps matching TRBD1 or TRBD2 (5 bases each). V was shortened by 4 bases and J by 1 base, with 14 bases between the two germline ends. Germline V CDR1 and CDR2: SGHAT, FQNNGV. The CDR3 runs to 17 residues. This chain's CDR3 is CASSSSGQSSGANVLTF. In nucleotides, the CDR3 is TGTGCCAGCAGCTCCTCGGGGCAGTCTTCTGGGGCCAACGTCCTGACTTTC.

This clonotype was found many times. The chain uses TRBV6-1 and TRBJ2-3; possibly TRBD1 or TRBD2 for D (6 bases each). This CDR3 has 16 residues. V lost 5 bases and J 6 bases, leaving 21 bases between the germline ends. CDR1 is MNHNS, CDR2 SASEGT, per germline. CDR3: CASSRGQTSGGDTQYF. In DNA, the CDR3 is TGTGCCAGCAGTCGCGGACAGACCAGTGGAGGGGATACGCAGTATTTT.

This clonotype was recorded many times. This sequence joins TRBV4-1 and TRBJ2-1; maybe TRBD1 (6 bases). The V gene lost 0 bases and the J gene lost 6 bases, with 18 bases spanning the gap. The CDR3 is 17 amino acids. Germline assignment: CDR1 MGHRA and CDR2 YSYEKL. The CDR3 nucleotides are TGCGCCAGCAGCCAAGAAGGGGGAGCCATTGGGGCCAATGAGCAGTTCTTC. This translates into CASSQEGGAIGANEQFF.

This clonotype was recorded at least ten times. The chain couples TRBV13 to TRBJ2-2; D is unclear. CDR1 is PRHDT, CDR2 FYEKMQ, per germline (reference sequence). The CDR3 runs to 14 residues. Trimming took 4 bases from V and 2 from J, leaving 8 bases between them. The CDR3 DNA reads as TGTGCCAGCAGCTCCCGCCCAAACACCGGGGAGCTGTTTTTT. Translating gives CASSSRPNTGELFF.

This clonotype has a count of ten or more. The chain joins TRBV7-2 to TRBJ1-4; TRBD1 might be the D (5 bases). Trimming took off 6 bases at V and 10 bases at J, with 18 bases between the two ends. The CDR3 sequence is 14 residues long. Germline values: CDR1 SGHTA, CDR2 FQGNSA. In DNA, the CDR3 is TGTGCCAGCAGTTACGGGTTGGGGGGGGGAAAACTGTTTTTT. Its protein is CASSYGLGGGKLFF.

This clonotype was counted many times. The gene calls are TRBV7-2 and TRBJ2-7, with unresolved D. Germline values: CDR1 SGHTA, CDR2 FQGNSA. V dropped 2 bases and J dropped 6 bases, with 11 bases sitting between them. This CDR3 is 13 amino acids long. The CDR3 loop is CASSLSGFPEQYF. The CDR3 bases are TGTGCCAGCAGCTTATCTGGGTTCCCCGAGCAGTACTTC.

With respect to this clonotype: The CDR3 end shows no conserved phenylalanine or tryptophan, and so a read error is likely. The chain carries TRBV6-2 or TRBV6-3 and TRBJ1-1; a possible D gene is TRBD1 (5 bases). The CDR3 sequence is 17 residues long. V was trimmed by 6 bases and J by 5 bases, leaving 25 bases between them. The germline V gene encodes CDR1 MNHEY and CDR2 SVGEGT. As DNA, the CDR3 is TGTGCCAGCAGCCCTCGGAGGGACGGGGCGGTTTGGACTGAAGCTTTCTCT. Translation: CASSPRRDGAVWTEAFS.

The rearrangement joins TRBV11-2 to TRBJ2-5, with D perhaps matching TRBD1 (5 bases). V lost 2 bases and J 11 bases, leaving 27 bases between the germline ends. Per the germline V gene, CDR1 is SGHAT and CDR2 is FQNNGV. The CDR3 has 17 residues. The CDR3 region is CASSLKRQGRYNERQYF. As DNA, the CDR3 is TGTGCCAGCAGCTTAAAAAGGCAGGGCCGCTACAATGAAAGACAGTACTTC.

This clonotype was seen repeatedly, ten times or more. The CDR3 is CASSHAGGLPTDQPQHF. The CDR3 DNA is TGTGCCAGCAGCCACGCAGGGGGACTACCAACCGATCAGCCCCAGCATTTT. The V gene is TRBV7-2, the J gene TRBJ1-5, with 7 nucleotides matching TRBD1. CDR3 length: 17 amino acids. The V gene's germline CDR1 is SGHTA and CDR2 FQGNSA. The V and J ends lost 5 bases and 5 bases, in that order; junction bases with no gene match: 15.

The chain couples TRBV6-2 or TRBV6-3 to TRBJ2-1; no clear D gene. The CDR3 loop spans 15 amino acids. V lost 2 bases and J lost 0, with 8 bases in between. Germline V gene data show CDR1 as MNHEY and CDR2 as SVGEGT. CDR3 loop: CASSYGEPSYNEQFF. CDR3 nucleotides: TGTGCCAGCAGTTACGGCGAGCCCTCCTACAATGAGCAGTTCTTC.

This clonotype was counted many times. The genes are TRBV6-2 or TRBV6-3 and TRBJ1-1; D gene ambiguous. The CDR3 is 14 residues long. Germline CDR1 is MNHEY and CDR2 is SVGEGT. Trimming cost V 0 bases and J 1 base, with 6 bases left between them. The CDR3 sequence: CASSYSNQNTEAFF. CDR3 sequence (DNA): TGTGCCAGCAGTTACTCGAACCAGAACACTGAAGCTTTCTTT.

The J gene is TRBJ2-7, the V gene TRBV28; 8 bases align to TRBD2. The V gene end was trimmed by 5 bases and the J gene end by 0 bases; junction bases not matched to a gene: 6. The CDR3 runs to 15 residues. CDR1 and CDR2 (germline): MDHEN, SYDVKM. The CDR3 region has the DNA TGTGCCAGCAGTGCATATAGCGGGGCCTCCTACGAGCAGTACTTC. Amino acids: CASSAYSGASYEQYF.

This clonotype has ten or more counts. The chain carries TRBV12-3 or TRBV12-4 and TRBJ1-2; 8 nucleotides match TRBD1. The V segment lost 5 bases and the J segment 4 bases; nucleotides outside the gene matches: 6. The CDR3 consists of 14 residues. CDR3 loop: CASSPTTGVYGYTF. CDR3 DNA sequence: TGTGCCAGCAGTCCAACGACAGGGGTCTATGGCTACACCTTC.

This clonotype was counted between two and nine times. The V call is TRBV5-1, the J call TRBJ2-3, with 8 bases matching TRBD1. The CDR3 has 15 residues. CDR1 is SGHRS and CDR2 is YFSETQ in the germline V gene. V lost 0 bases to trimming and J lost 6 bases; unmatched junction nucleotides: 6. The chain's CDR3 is CASSLDGQGSDTQYF. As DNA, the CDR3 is TGCGCCAGCAGCTTGGATGGACAGGGATCCGATACGCAGTATTTT.

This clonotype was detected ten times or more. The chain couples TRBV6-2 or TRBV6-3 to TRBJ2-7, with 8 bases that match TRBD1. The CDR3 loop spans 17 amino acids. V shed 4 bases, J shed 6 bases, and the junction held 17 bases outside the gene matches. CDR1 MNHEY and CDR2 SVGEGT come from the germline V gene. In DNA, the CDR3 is TGTGCCAGCAGTTCCTCAAGACAGGGGAGAACGCATCGCGAGCAGTACTTC. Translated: CASSSSRQGRTHREQYF.

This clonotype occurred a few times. This CDR3 reads CASTDEGSSYEQYF. The CDR3 region has the DNA TGTGCCAGCACAGACGAGGGGTCATCCTACGAGCAGTACTTC. The V gene is TRBV11-1, the J gene TRBJ2-7; D could derive from TRBD1 or TRBD2 (5 bases each). This CDR3 has 14 amino acids. With 7 bases removed from V and 1 base from J, the gap between germline ends came to 14 bases. Germline V gene data show CDR1 as SGHAT and CDR2 as FQDESV (reference sequence).

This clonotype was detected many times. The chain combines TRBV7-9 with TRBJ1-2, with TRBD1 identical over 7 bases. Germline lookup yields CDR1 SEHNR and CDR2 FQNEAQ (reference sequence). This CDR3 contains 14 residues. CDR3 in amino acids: CTAGDRGFGYGYTF. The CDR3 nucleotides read TGTACGGCGGGGGACAGAGGATTTGGCTATGGCTACACCTTC.

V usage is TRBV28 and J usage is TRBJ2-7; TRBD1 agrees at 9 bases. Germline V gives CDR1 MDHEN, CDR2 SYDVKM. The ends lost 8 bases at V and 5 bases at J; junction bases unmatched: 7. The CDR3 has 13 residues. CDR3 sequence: CASGGQGSHEQYF. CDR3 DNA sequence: TGTGCCAGCGGGGGACAGGGCTCGCACGAGCAGTACTTC.

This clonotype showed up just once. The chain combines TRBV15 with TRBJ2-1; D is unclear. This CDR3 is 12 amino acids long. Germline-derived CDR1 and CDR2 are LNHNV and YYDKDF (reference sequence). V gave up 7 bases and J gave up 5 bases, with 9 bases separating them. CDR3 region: CATNLGDNEQFF. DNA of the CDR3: TGTGCCACCAATCTTGGGGACAATGAGCAGTTCTTC.

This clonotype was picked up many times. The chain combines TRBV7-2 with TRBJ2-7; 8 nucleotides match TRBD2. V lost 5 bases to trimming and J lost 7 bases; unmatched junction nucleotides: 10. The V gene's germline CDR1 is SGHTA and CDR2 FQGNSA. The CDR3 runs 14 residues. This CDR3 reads CASSLGLANMEQYF. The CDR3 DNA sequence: TGTGCCAGCAGCCTCGGACTAGCTAATATGGAGCAGTACTTC.

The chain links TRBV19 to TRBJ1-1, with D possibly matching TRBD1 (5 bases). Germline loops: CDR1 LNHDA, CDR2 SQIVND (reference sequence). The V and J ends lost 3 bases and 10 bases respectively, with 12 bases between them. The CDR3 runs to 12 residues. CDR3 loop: CASSMPARGAFF. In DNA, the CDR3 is TGTGCCAGTAGTATGCCGGCGAGGGGAGCTTTCTTT.

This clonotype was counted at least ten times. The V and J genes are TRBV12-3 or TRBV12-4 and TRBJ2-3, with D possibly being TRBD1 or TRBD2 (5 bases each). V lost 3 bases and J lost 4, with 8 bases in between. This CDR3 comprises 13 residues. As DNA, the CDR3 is TGTGCCAGCAGTTTGGGGACGTCAGATACGCAGTATTTT. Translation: CASSLGTSDTQYF.

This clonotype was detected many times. DNA of the CDR3: TGTGCCAGCAGTTTGAGCAGGGGGCTGTACGAGCAGTACTTC. Encoded protein: CASSLSRGLYEQYF. The gene calls are TRBV28 and TRBJ2-7; 8 nucleotides align to TRBD1. The CDR3 covers 14 residues. The germline CDR1 and CDR2 sequences are MDHEN and SYDVKM. V lost 3 bases and J lost 4; bases outside the gene matches: 5.